Presented here are 2 T cell receptor beta chains from one specimen sequenced in a study of radiotherapy plus CTLA-4 blockade in lung cancer. Method: immunoSEQ multiplex PCR; TCRdb's copy keeps in-frame clones and lacks some. The sample lists 53,000 or so clones; approximately 76% were seen once. Here the sequenced sample was peripheral blood, taken from a patient treated with radiotherapy plus ipilimumab. The receptors shown here come from a human donor with non-small cell lung cancer who had stable disease on radiotherapy plus ipilimumab.

The V call is TRBV7-9, the J call TRBJ2-6; D unclear. CDR3 length equals 16 residues. Germline-derived CDR1 and CDR2 are SEHNR and FQNEAQ (reference sequence). V was pared by 2 bases and J by 2 bases, with 10 bases between. CDR3 DNA sequence: TGTGCCAGCAGCTTAACCGCAGGAACTGGGGCCAACGTCCTGACTTTC. It specifies CASSLTAGTGANVLTF. Full variable domain (missing parts from reference TRBV7-9 and TRBJ2-6): DTGVSQNPRHKITKRGQNVTFRCDPISEHNRLYWYRQTLGQGPEFLTYFQNEAQLEKSRLLSDRFSAERPKGSFSTLEIQRTEQGDSAMYLCASSLTAGTGANVLTFGAGSRLTVL.

This clone appeared once. The J gene is TRBJ1-6, the V gene TRBV19, with 7 bases lining up with TRBD1. CDR1 and CDR2 from the germline V gene are LNHDA and SQIVND (reference sequence). The ends lost 3 bases at V and 5 bases at J; junction bases unmatched: 10. The CDR3 is made up of 17 amino acids. For the CDR3, the DNA is TGTGCCAGTAGTATTTTAAGGGGACAGCTGAATAATTCACCCCTCCACTTT. Translated, it gives CASSILRGQLNNSPLHF.